Listed below are T cell receptor beta chains from one sample, sequenced in a study of beta chain features in type 1 diabetes. Measured with immunoSEQ multiplex PCR; TCRdb has only the in-frame clones, and not every one. This sample has 680,000 or so clones, with 15% to 19% found just once. The specimen was naive CD4+ T cells from blood. All receptors come from a man younger than 35 in good health. Both conserved end residues are part of each CDR3. D genes are given only for firm matches. Clone size is stated in some rows and not others, as once, few, many or a class when expanded.

j_call clone_size v_call d_call cdr3_nt cdr3_aa
TRBJ2-3 NA TRBV9 TRBD1 TGTGCCAGCAGCGTAGGACAGGGGCGCACAGATACGCAGTATTTT CASSVGQGRTDTQYF
TRBJ1-5 NA TRBV5-1 NA TGCGCCAGCAGCTTATCTTCAGGGTCGGGTCAGCCCCAGCATTTT CASSLSSGSGQPQHF
TRBJ1-1 few TRBV6-5 TRBD1 TGTGCCAGCAGCCTGGGACAGGGGCGTTTGGATGCTTTCTTT CASSLGQGRLDAFF
TRBJ2-7 few TRBV7-6 TRBD1 TGTGCCAGCAGCTTAGATCTGGACAGGGGTACATTCTACGAGCAGTACTTC CASSLDLDRGTFYEQYF
TRBJ2-7 few TRBV5-1 NA TGCGCCAGCAGCTTGGAGAGAGAGCAGTACTTC CASSLEREQYF
TRBJ1-3 few TRBV10-3 TRBD1 TGTGCCACGGGACAGGCGAGCGGCTCTGGAAACACCATATATTTT CATGQASGSGNTIYF
TRBJ2-3 few TRBV25-1 NA TGTGCCAGCAGTGGAGACACAGATACGCAGTATTTT CASSGDTDTQYF
TRBJ1-2 NA TRBV10-3 TRBD1 TGTGCCATCTCCGGGACAGGGTCAGGCTACACCTTC CAISGTGSGYTF
TRBJ2-5 few TRBV5-5 NA TGTGCCAGCAGCCCGGAGGCCCCGCAGACCCAGTACTTC CASSPEAPQTQYF
TRBJ2-3 NA TRBV7-2 NA TGTGCCAGCAGCTCAGGGGGGAGGCGTACAGATACGCAGTATTTT CASSSGGRRTDTQYF
TRBJ1-2 NA TRBV30 NA TGTGCCTGGAGTGTACCCCCGGGGGCCCACTACACCTTC CAWSVPPGAHYTF
TRBJ2-1 few TRBV15 TRBD2 TGTGCCACCAGCAGGAGGAGGGTAGGCGGGAGCTACAATGAGCAGTTCTTC CATSRRRVGGSYNEQFF
TRBJ1-1 NA TRBV4-3 TRBD1 TGCGCCAGCAGCCAAGACAGGGGGAGCACTGAAGCTTTCTTT CASSQDRGSTEAFF
TRBJ1-5 NA TRBV2 TRBD1 TGTGCCAGCAGGGACAGGGGTGGCCTTAGCAATCAGCCCCAGCATTTT CASRDRGGLSNQPQHF
TRBJ2-7 few TRBV7-2 NA TGTGCCAGCAGCTTAGGGATTGTGCAGTCCTACGAGCAGTACTTC CASSLGIVQSYEQYF
TRBJ1-4 few TRBV7-9 NA TGTGCCAGCAGCCACTGGTCAGCGAGAGGTGAAAAACTGTTTTTT CASSHWSARGEKLFF
TRBJ2-2 few TRBV11-2 NA TGTGCCAGCAGCCCCGTACAGGGTTCCGGGGAGCTGTTTTTT CASSPVQGSGELFF
TRBJ2-2 few TRBV7-9 NA TGTGCCAGCAGCTTATGGGCAGGTGACACCGGGGAGCTGTTTTTT CASSLWAGDTGELFF
TRBJ2-1 few TRBV29-1 TRBD2 TGCAGCGTTGTTAGCGGGAAGGTCAATGAGCAGTTCTTC CSVVSGKVNEQFF
TRBJ1-4 NA TRBV2 NA TGTGCCAGCAGAACCTTCATCCTAAAGACGGACCGTAATGAAAAACTGTTTTTT CASRTFILKTDRNEKLFF
TRBJ1-2 few TRBV27 TRBD1 TGTGCCAGCACCAAAGAGACAGGGTTTCACTATGGCTACACCTTC CASTKETGFHYGYTF
TRBJ2-2 NA TRBV9 NA TGTGCCAGCAGCGTTCTAGGACCGAGCGGGGAGCTGTTTTTT CASSVLGPSGELFF
TRBJ2-1 few TRBV5-1 NA TGCGCCAGCAGACGAGGACGGGAGCAGTTCTTC CASRRGREQFF
TRBJ2-6 NA TRBV28 NA TGTGCCATTACGACCCGTTCTGGGGCCAACGTCCTGACTTTC CAITTRSGANVLTF
TRBJ2-7 few TRBV28 TRBD1 TGTGCCAGCACCTCGGGGACAGGGGCCTACGAGCAGTACTTC CASTSGTGAYEQYF
TRBJ2-5 few TRBV21-1 NA TGTGCCACCCAACCAAAACAAGAGACCCAGTACTTC CATQPKQETQYF
TRBJ1-1 few TRBV28 NA TGTGCCACCTATGACCCACAGCGCACTGAAGCTTTCTTT CATYDPQRTEAFF
TRBJ1-4 NA TRBV23-1 NA TGCGCCAGCAGTCTCCTTCCCCTTCACAGGGAGGGAAAACTGTTTTTT CASSLLPLHREGKLFF
TRBJ1-3 NA TRBV9 NA TGTGCCAGCAGCGTAGCTGGGAGCTACTCTGGAAACACCATATATTTT CASSVAGSYSGNTIYF
TRBJ1-3 once TRBV5-1 NA TGCGCCAGCAGCCTGCTCAGCTCTGGAAACACCATATATTTT CASSLLSSGNTIYF
TRBJ2-5 NA TRBV18 NA TGTGCCAGCTCACCAATCGAGACCCAGTACTTC CASSPIETQYF
TRBJ2-3 once TRBV15 NA TGTGCCACCAGCAGAGGGGGCCCGGATACGCAGTATTTT CATSRGGPDTQYF
TRBJ2-7 few TRBV25-1 NA TGTGCCAGCAGTGAATATGAGATGCAAGCCCGCTCCTACGAGCAGTACTTC CASSEYEMQARSYEQYF
TRBJ2-7 few TRBV7-2 NA TGTGCCAGCAGCTCTGGACAGTTTAGGGACGAGCAGTACTTC CASSSGQFRDEQYF
TRBJ2-7 NA TRBV5-4 NA TGTGCCAGCAGCTTGGGGACGCCTCGTACCTACGAGCAGTACTTC CASSLGTPRTYEQYF
TRBJ2-7 NA TRBV9 TRBD1 TGTGCCAGCAGCGTAGACAGACAGGGGGCCTACGAGCAGTACTTC CASSVDRQGAYEQYF
TRBJ2-7 NA TRBV7-2 TRBD1 TGTGCCAGCAGCTTAAAATGGACAGGCGAGCAGTACTTC CASSLKWTGEQYF
TRBJ2-4 few TRBV4-3 NA TGCGCCAGCAGGGGCAGGGGAAACATTCAGTACTTC CASRGRGNIQYF
TRBJ2-4 many TRBV11-2 NA TGTGCCAGCAGCTTAGATATCCCAGGGGAGCACATTCAGTACTTC CASSLDIPGEHIQYF
TRBJ1-2 NA TRBV30 TRBD1 TGTGCCTGGACCGGACAGGGGAGAGGCTACACCTTC CAWTGQGRGYTF
TRBJ2-1 NA TRBV2 NA TGTGCCAGCATCAGGAGAAACTCCTACAATGAGCAGTTCTTC CASIRRNSYNEQFF
TRBJ2-5 few TRBV19 TRBD2 TGTGCCAGTTGTCGAAGGGAGGGCTCTCAAGAGACCCAGTACTTC CASCRREGSQETQYF
TRBJ1-4 NA TRBV7-2 NA TGTGCCAGCAGCCGATGGTTCGCAACTAATGAAAAACTGTTTTTT CASSRWFATNEKLFF
TRBJ1-2 few TRBV4-3 NA TGCGCCAGCAGCCAAGAGGGACACCACTATGGCTACACCTTC CASSQEGHHYGYTF
TRBJ1-2 few TRBV19 NA TGTGCCAGTAGTATTCGGGACATCTATGGCTACACCTTC CASSIRDIYGYTF
TRBJ2-2 few TRBV5-6 NA TGTGCCAGCAGCTTTCGAGCAGTTAACACCGGGGAGCTGTTTTTT CASSFRAVNTGELFF
TRBJ1-1 few TRBV29-1 TRBD1 TGCAGCGTGACAGGGAGGCTCGGGGTGAACACTGAAGCTTTCTTT CSVTGRLGVNTEAFF
TRBJ1-5 few TRBV28 NA TGTGCCAGCAGTTTACAGGGGCAGCCCCAGCATTTT CASSLQGQPQHF
TRBJ2-1 many TRBV5-4 NA TGTGCCAGCAGCTTGGACAGGGCCTCCTACAATGAGCAGTTCTTC CASSLDRASYNEQFF
TRBJ2-2 few TRBV7-2 NA TGTGCCAGCAGCTTCTCCAGCACCGGGGAGCTGTTTTTT CASSFSSTGELFF